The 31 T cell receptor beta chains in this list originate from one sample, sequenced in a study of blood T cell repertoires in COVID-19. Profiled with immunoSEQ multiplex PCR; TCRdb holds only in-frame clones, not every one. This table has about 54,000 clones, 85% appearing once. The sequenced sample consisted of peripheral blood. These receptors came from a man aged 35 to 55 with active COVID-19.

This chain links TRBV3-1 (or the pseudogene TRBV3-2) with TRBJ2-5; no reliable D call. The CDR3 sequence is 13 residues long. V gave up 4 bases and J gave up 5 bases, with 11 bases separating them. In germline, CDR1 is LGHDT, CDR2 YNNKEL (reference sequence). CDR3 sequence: CASSPPGAETQYF. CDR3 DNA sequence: TGTGCCAGCAGCCCCCCCGGAGCGGAGACCCAGTACTTC.

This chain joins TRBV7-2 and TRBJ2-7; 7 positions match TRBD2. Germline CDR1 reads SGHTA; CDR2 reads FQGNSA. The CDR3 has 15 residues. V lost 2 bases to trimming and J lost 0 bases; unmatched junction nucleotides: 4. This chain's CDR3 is CASSLIWGGSYEQYF. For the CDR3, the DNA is TGTGCCAGCAGCTTAATATGGGGGGGCTCCTACGAGCAGTACTTC.

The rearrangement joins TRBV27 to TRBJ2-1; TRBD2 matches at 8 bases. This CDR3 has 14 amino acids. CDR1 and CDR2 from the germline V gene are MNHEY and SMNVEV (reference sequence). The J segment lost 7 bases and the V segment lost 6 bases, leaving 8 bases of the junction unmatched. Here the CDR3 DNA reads TGTGCCAGCAGGGGACTAGACCCTTCGAATGAGCAGTTCTTC. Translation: CASRGLDPSNEQFF.

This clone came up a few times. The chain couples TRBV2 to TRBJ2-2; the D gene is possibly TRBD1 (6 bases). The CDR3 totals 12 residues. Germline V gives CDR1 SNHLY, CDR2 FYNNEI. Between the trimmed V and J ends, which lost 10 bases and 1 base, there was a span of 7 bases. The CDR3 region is CAKTGNTGELFF. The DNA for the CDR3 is TGTGCCAAGACAGGGAACACCGGGGAGCTGTTTTTT.

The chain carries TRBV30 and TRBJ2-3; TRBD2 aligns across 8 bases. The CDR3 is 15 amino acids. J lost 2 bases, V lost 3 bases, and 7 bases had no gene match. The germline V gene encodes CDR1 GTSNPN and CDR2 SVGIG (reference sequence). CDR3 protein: CAWSADSGITDTQYF. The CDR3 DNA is TGTGCCTGGAGCGCAGATAGCGGGATCACAGATACGCAGTATTTT.

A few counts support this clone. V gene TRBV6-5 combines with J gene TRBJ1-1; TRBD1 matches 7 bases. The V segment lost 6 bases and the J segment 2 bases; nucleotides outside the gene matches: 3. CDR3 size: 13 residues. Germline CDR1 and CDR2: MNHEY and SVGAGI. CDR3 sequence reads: CASRRTGNTEAFF. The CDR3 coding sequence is TGTGCCAGCAGAAGGACAGGTAACACTGAAGCTTTCTTT.

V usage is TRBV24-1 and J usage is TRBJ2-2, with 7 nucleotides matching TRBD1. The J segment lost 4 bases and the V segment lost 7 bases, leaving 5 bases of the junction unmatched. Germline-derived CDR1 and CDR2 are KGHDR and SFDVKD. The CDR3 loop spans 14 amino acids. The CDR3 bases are TGTGCCACCAGCCGAACAGGGGCCACCGGGGAGCTGTTTTTT. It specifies CATSRTGATGELFF.

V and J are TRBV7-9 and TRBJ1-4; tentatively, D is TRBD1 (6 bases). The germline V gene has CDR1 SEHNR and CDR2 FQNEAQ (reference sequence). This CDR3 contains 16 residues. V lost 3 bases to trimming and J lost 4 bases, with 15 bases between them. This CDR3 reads CASSFFPRTVNEKLFF. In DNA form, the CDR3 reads TGTGCCAGCAGCTTTTTTCCACGGACAGTTAATGAAAAACTGTTTTTT. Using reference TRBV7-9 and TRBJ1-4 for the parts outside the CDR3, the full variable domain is DTGVSQNPRHKITKRGQNVTFRCDPISEHNRLYWYRQTLGQGPEFLTYFQNEAQLEKSRLLSDRFSAERPKGSFSTLEIQRTEQGDSAMYLCASSFFPRTVNEKLFFGSGTQLSVL.

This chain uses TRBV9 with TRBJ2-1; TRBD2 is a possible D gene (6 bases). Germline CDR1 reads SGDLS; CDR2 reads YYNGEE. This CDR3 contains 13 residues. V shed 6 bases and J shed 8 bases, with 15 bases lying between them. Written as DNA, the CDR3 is TGTGCCAGCACGCGGGATATATTCGATGAGCAGTTCTTC. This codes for CASTRDIFDEQFF.

In nucleotides, the CDR3 is TGTGCCAGCAGTGAAGGTTCCCTCTCCTACGAGCAGTACTTC. Translation: CASSEGSLSYEQYF. The chain recombines TRBV2 with TRBJ2-7, with D unclear. CDR3 size: 14 residues. V lost 1 base and J lost 0, with 7 bases in between. From germline, CDR1 is SNHLY and CDR2 FYNNEI.

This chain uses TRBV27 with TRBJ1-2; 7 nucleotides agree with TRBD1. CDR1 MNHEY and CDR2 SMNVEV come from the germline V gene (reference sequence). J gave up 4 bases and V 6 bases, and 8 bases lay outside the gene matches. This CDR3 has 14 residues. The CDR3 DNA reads TGTGCCAGCAGCAGACAGGGAACAATCTATGGCTACACCTTC. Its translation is CASSRQGTIYGYTF.

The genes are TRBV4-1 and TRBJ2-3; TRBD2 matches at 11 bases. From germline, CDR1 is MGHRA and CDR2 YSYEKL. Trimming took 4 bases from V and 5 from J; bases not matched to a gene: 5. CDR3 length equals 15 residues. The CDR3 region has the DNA TGCGCCAGCAGCCTTCGAGGACTAGCGGGAGATACGCAGTATTTT. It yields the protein CASSLRGLAGDTQYF.

The CDR3 DNA reads as TGTGCCAGCTCACTGCGGGACAGGATGCTACCGGGCACCTTC. This gives the protein CASSLRDRMLPGTF. The rearrangement links TRBV18 to TRBJ1-2, with 8 bases fitting TRBD1. Trimming removed 4 bases from V and 13 bases from J; junction bases left unmatched: 14. The CDR3 loop spans 14 amino acids. The germline V gene encodes CDR1 KGHSH and CDR2 LQKENI.

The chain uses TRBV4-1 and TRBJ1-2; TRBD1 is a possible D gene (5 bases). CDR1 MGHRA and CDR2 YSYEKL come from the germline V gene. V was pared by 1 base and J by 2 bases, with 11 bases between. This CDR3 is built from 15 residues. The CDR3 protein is CASSQVGGPNYGYTF. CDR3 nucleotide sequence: TGCGCCAGCAGCCAAGTCGGGGGACCCAACTATGGCTACACCTTC.

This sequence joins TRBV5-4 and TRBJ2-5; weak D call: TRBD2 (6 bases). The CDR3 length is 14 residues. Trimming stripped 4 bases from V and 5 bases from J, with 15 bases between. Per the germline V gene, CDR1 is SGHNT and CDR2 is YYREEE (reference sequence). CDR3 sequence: CASSPGGPRETQYF. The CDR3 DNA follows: TGTGCCAGCAGCCCCGGAGGGCCGCGGGAGACCCAGTACTTC.

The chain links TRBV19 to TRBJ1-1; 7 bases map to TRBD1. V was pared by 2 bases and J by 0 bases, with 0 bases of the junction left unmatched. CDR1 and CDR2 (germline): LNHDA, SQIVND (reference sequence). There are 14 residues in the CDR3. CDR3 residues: CASSIQGVNTEAFF. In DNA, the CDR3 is TGTGCCAGTAGTATACAGGGGGTGAACACTGAAGCTTTCTTT.

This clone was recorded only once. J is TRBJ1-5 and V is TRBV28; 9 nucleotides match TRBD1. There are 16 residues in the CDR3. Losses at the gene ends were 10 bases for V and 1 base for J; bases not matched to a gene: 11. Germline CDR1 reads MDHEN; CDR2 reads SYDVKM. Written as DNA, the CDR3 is TGTGCCACTAGAACGGGAGGACAGGGGAGCAATCAGCCCCAGCATTTT. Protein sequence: CATRTGGQGSNQPQHF.

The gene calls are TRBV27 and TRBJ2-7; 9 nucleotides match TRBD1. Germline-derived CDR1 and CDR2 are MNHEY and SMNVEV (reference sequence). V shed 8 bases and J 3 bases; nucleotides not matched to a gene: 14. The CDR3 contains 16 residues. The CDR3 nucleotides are TGTGCCAGCCGTGCGAGCCGGGGACAGGGTGTCTACGAGCAGTACTTC. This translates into CASRASRGQGVYEQYF.

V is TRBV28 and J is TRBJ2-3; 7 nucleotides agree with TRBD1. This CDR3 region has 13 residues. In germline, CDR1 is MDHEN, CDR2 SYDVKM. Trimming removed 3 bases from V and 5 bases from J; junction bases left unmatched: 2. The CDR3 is CASSFQGEDTQYF. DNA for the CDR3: TGTGCCAGCAGTTTTCAGGGGGAAGATACGCAGTATTTT.

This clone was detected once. The CDR3: CASGDRNYGYTF. CDR3 nucleotide sequence: TGTGCCAGCGGGGACAGGAATTATGGCTACACCTTC. The chain combines TRBV28 with TRBJ1-2; 8 bases agree with TRBD1. J lost 5 bases, V lost 8 bases, and 4 bases had no gene match. Germline CDR1 MDHEN, CDR2 SYDVKM. There are 12 residues in the CDR3.

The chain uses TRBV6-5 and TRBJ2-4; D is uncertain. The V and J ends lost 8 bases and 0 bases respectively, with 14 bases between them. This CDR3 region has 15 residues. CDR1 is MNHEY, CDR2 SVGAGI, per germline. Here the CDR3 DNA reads TGTGCCAGCGCCTGGCTCGAAGTAGCCAAAAACATTCAGTACTTC. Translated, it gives CASAWLEVAKNIQYF.

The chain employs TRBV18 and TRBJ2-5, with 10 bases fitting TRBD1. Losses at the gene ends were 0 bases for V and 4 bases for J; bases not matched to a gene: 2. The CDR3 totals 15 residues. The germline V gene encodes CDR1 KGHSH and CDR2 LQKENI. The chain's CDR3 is CASSPPRTGGETQYF. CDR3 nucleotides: TGTGCCAGCTCACCACCCCGGACAGGGGGAGAGACCCAGTACTTC.

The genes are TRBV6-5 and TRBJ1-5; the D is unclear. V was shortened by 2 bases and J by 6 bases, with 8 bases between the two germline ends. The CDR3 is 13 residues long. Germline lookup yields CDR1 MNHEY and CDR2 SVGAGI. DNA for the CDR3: TGTGCCAGCAGTTACGGGAGGACTCAGCCCCAGCATTTT. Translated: CASSYGRTQPQHF.

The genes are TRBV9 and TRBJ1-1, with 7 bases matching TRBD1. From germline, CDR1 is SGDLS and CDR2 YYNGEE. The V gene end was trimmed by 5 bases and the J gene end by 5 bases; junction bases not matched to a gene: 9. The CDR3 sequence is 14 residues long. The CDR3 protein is CASSVRQGGTEAFF. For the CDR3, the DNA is TGTGCCAGCAGTGTAAGACAGGGTGGGACTGAAGCTTTCTTT.

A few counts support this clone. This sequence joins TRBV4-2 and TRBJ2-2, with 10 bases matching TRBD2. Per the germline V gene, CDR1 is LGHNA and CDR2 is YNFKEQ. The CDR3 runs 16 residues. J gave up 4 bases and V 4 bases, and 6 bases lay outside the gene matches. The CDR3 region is CASSLSGRAGTGELFF. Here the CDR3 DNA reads TGTGCCAGCAGCCTGAGCGGGAGGGCCGGCACCGGGGAGCTGTTTTTT.

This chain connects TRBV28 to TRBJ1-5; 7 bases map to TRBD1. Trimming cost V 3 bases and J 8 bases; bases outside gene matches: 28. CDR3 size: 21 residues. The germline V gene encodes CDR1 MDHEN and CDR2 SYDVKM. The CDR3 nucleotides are TGTGCCAGCAGTTTCCTTCCCGGGTTCCGGGACAGCTCCTTTACCGGGAAGCCCCAGCATTTT. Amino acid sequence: CASSFLPGFRDSSFTGKPQHF. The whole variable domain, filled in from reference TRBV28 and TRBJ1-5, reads DVKVTQSSRYLVKRTGEKVFLECVQDMDHENMFWYRQDPGLGLRLIYFSYDVKMKEKGDIPEGYSVSREKKERFSLILESASTNQTSMYLCASSFLPGFRDSSFTGKPQHFGDGTRLSIL.

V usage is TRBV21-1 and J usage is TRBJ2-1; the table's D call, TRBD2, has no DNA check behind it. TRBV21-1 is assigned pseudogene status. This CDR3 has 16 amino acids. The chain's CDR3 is CASSKSGLAGANEQFF. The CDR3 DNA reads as TGTGCCAGCAGCAAATCGGGACTAGCGGGAGCCAATGAGCAGTTCTTC.

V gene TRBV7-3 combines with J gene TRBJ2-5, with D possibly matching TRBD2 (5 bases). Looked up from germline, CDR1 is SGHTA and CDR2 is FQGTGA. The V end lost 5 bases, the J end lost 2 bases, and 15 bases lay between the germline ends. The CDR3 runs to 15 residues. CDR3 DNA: TGTGCCAGCAGCCCGTCACTAGGGCCACAAGAGACCCAGTACTTC. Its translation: CASSPSLGPQETQYF.

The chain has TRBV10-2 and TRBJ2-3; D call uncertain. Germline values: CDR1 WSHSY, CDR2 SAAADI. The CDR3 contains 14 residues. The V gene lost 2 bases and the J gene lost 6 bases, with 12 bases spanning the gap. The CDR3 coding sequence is TGCGCCAGCAGTGAGGTTGGTCCTCGGGATACGCAGTATTTT. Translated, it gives CASSEVGPRDTQYF.

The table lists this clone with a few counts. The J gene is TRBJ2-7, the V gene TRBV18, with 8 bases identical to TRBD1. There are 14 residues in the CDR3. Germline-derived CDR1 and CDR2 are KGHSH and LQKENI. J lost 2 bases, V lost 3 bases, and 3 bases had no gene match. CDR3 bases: TGTGCCAGCTCACCGGACAGGGCGGCCTACGAGCAGTACTTC. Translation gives CASSPDRAAYEQYF.

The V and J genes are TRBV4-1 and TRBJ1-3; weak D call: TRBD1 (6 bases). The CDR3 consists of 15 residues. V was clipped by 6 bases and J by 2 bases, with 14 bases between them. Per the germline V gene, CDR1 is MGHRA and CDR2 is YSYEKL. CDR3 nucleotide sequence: TGCGCCAGCAGGACTACAGGGTTTACTGGAAACACCATATATTTT. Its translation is CASRTTGFTGNTIYF.